This T cell receptor beta chain was obtained from a study of regulatory T cells in long-lasting Graves disease. Overall study context: Over 5 years of antithyroid drugs plus positive TSH receptor antibodies defined persistent Graves' disease.

This clonotype was detected only a few times. What it recognizes is unknown. Described time point: persistent/refractory GD, antithyroid drugs over 5 years with positive TRAb. Making the TCR library involved RNA that had been extracted from PBMCs. Nine milliliters of peripheral blood went into EDTA tubes. Trimming removed 5 bases at V and 4 bases at J, with 18 bases between. The germline V gene has CDR1 SEHNR and CDR2 FQNEAQ (reference sequence). The length of the CDR3 is 15 residues. Both iRepertoire HTBI primers and Arm-PCR of CDR3 regions were used to build the TCR beta libraries. MiXCR was run by TCRdb on the multiplex PCR reads, yielding one entry per CDR3 protein. The sample has about 470,000 distinct CDR3 sequences, less than 25% seen once; the top ten hold 7.8%. Findings and caveats of the study: Preferential use of TRBV28, TRBJ1-2 and TRBJ2-5 was seen in persistent disease. With a small sample size, accuracy may have been reduced.

The sample consisted of peripheral blood mononuclear cells (PBMCs), taken when the disease was refractory, from a patient treated with antithyroid drugs. The V and J genes are TRBV7-9 and TRBJ2-7, with no clear D. The clonotype originates from a female donor with Graves disease. CDR3 nucleotides: TGTGCCAGCAGCCCCTTCTTGGTGGGGAAGTACGAGCAGTACTTC. Translation: CASSPFLVGKYEQYF.